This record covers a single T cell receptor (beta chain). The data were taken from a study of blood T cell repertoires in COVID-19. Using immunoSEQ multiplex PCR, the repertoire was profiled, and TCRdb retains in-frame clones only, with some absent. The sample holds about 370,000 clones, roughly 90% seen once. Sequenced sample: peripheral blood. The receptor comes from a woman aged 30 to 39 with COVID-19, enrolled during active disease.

CDR3 coding DNA: TGTGCCAGCACCCCAGCGGGAGGGGCCAACAATCAGCCCCAGCATTTT. Amino acid sequence: CASTPAGGANNQPQHF. The chain uses TRBV28 and TRBJ1-5, with a tentative D call TRBD1 (5 bases). The CDR3 is made up of 16 amino acids. V was cut by 7 bases and J by 3 bases, with 19 bases left in between. Germline lookup yields CDR1 MDHEN and CDR2 SYDVKM.